Following are 21 T cell receptor beta chains from one sample sequenced in a study of vaccination effects on CD4 cells after COVID-19. A roughly ten-day culture period preceded the isolation of CD4+ T cells. Clones were sequenced by immunoSEQ multiplex PCR, and TCRdb holds only the in-frame ones, with some missing. Among more than 40,000 clones, approximately 80% were seen once, and the ten largest hold approximately 12%. No antigen has been assigned to these receptors. The sequencing here drew on CD4+ T cells from PBMCs cultured without peptide, taken before COVID-19 vaccination. The receptors originated from a human donor who had a prior SARS-CoV-2 infection.

The genes are TRBV7-8 and TRBJ1-1; D uncertain. CDR1 SGHVS and CDR2 FQNEAQ come from the germline V gene. The V end was cut by 5 bases, the J end by 8 bases, with 12 bases between. The CDR3 length is 12 residues. The CDR3 loop reads CASSPDRLEAFF. CDR3 in DNA: TGTGCCAGCAGCCCCGATCGTCTCGAAGCTTTCTTT.

The chain has TRBV28 and TRBJ2-6; 11 bases are a match to TRBD2. V lost 6 bases and J lost 1; bases outside the gene matches: 8. Germline V CDR1 and CDR2: MDHEN, SYDVKM. This CDR3 contains 18 residues. The CDR3 coding sequence is TGTGCCAGCAGCAAAACTAGCGGGGGTGCTTCTGGGGCCAACGTCCTGACTTTC. It is translated as CASSKTSGGASGANVLTF. The full variable domain, completed using reference TRBV28 and TRBJ2-6, is DVKVTQSSRYLVKRTGEKVFLECVQDMDHENMFWYRQDPGLGLRLIYFSYDVKMKEKGDIPEGYSVSREKKERFSLILESASTNQTSMYLCASSKTSGGASGANVLTFGAGSRLTVL.

The chain couples TRBV2 to TRBJ2-3; D gene uncertain. The CDR3 extends over 14 amino acids. With 2 bases removed from V and 5 bases from J, the gap between germline ends came to 11 bases. Germline CDR1 and CDR2: SNHLY and FYNNEI. For the CDR3, the DNA is TGTGCCAGCAGTGAAAATGTAGGCCTAGATACGCAGTATTTT. This encodes CASSENVGLDTQYF.

Only a few counts were recorded for this clone. The chain recombines TRBV7-3 with TRBJ2-1; 7 bases fit TRBD2. The CDR3 spans 14 residues. Germline CDR1 reads SGHTA; CDR2 reads FQGTGA. Losses at the gene ends were 3 bases for V and 2 bases for J; bases not matched to a gene: 1. CDR3 sequence (DNA): TGTGCCAGCAGCTTGGGGGGGACCTACAATGAGCAGTTCTTC. It codes for CASSLGGTYNEQFF.

This clone came up a few times. V gene TRBV12-3 or TRBV12-4 combines with J gene TRBJ1-1; D is undetermined. CDR3 size: 13 residues. Trimming cost V 6 bases and J 0 bases, with 8 bases left between them. CDR3 coding DNA: TGTGCCAGCAGCCCGCCGGTGAACACTGAAGCTTTCTTT. Its translation: CASSPPVNTEAFF.

This clone was detected once. The genes are TRBV5-4 and TRBJ2-1; D gene uncertain. Trimming cost V 0 bases and J 4 bases, with 17 bases left between them. Per the germline V gene, CDR1 is SGHNT and CDR2 is YYREEE (reference sequence). There are 17 residues in the CDR3. CDR3 in amino acids: CASSLVRESGAYNEQFF. In DNA form, the CDR3 reads TGTGCCAGCAGCTTGGTCCGCGAGTCCGGTGCTTACAATGAGCAGTTCTTC.

The chain joins TRBV5-6 to TRBJ2-3; the D is unclear. Germline CDR1 reads SGHDT; CDR2 reads YYEEEE. CDR3 length: 14 amino acids. The ends were cut back, 2 bases at V and 0 bases at J, with 7 bases in the middle. This chain's CDR3 is CASSLVWSTDTQYF. The CDR3 DNA follows: TGTGCCAGCAGCTTAGTATGGAGCACAGATACGCAGTATTTT.

The chain recombines TRBV30 with TRBJ1-5; D uncertain. Germline CDR1 is GTSNPN and CDR2 is SVGIG (reference sequence). Trimming took 1 base from V and 4 from J, leaving 8 bases between them. This CDR3 is 13 amino acids long. The CDR3 loop reads CAWSELINQPQHF. In nucleotides, the CDR3 is TGTGCCTGGAGTGAGCTGATAAATCAGCCCCAGCATTTT.

The gene calls are TRBV5-6 and TRBJ1-1; D not certain. Germline V gene sequence: CDR1 SGHDT, CDR2 YYEEEE. V gave up 0 bases and J gave up 1 base, with 7 bases separating them. The CDR3 sequence is 14 residues long. Here the CDR3 DNA reads TGTGCCAGCAGCTTGGCCCTTAGGAACACTGAAGCTTTCTTT. Its protein is CASSLALRNTEAFF.

CDR3 DNA: TGCGCCAGCAGCCTGGACAGGGCTAATGCCTACGAGCAGTACTTC. It is translated as CASSLDRANAYEQYF. The chain has TRBV5-1 and TRBJ2-7, with 8 bases that match TRBD1. The CDR3 spans 15 residues. V dropped 4 bases and J dropped 2; count of bases not matched to a gene: 8. Germline V gives CDR1 SGHRS, CDR2 YFSETQ.

CDR3 amino acids: CASTYLGSGANVLTF. CDR3 nucleotides: TGCGCCAGCACTTATTTAGGGTCCGGGGCCAACGTCCTGACTTTC. The chain is built from TRBV5-1 and TRBJ2-6; D gene unclear. Germline V gene sequence: CDR1 SGHRS, CDR2 YFSETQ. V dropped 6 bases and J dropped 4 bases, with 14 bases sitting between them. CDR3 size: 15 residues. Together with reference TRBV5-1 and TRBJ2-6, the CDR3 gives the full variable domain: KAGVTQTPRYLIKTRGQQVTLSCSPISGHRSVSWYQQTPGQGLQFLFEYFSETQRNKGNFPGRFSGRQFSNSRSEMNVSTLELGDSALYLCASTYLGSGANVLTFGAGSRLTVL.

The chain has TRBV7-3 and TRBJ1-1; D is uncertain. Germline values: CDR1 SGHTA, CDR2 FQGTGA. V was cut by 4 bases and J by 4 bases, with 16 bases left in between. The CDR3 sequence is 15 residues long. CDR3 sequence (DNA): TGTGCCAGCAGCTCTTCCCCTTCGGGGATCACTGAAGCTTTCTTT. Translation: CASSSSPSGITEAFF.

The genes are TRBV6-2 or TRBV6-3 and TRBJ1-1, with D unclear. The CDR3 consists of 14 residues. Germline V gives CDR1 MNHEY, CDR2 SVGEGT. The ends were cut back, 2 bases at V and 5 bases at J, with 12 bases in the middle. Here the CDR3 DNA reads TGTGCCAGCAGTTACGGGTTAATGGGAACTGAAGCTTTCTTT. Its translation: CASSYGLMGTEAFF.

The rearrangement uses TRBV5-4 and TRBJ1-4, with D tentatively TRBD1 (5 bases). Germline V gene data show CDR1 as SGHNT and CDR2 as YYREEE (reference sequence). This CDR3 spans 15 amino acids. The germline V and J ends were trimmed by 3 bases and 5 bases, with 14 bases remaining between them. CDR3: CASSSPGEGNEKLFF. The CDR3 DNA follows: TGTGCCAGCAGCTCCCCTGGGGAGGGGAATGAAAAACTGTTTTTT.

This clone has a handful of counts. The rearrangement joins TRBV9 to TRBJ2-1; TRBD2 aligns across 8 bases. The trim removed 2 bases at V and 3 bases at J, leaving 4 bases unmatched. Germline lookup yields CDR1 SGDLS and CDR2 YYNGEE. This CDR3 is built from 15 residues. DNA for the CDR3: TGTGCCAGCAGCGTTTCAAGCGGGGGCTACAATGAGCAGTTCTTC. Translating gives CASSVSSGGYNEQFF.

The J gene is TRBJ2-7, the V gene TRBV11-2, with 7 bases aligning to TRBD2. Per germline, CDR1 SGHAT and CDR2 FQNNGV. CDR3 length equals 15 residues. The trim removed 4 bases at V and 2 bases at J, leaving 8 bases unmatched. The DNA of the CDR3 is TGTGCCAGCAGCTCTTTACGGGGGAGGGCCTACGAGCAGTACTTC. Its protein is CASSSLRGRAYEQYF. The variable domain in full, with the rest retrieved from reference TRBV11-2 and TRBJ2-7, is EAGVAQSPRYKIIEKRQSVAFWCNPISGHATLYWYQQILGQGPKLLIQFQNNGVVDDSQLPKDRFSAERLKGVDSTLKIQPAKLEDSAVYLCASSSLRGRAYEQYFGPGTRLTVT.

CDR3 sequence reads: CAWSAFGQGFNQPQHF. Here the CDR3 DNA reads TGTGCCTGGAGTGCATTTGGACAGGGTTTCAATCAGCCCCAGCATTTT. V is TRBV30 and J is TRBJ1-5; 8 bases map to TRBD1. This CDR3 contains 16 residues. CDR1 and CDR2 from the germline V gene are GTSNPN and SVGIG (reference sequence). Unmatched junction bases numbered 8, after V lost 1 base and J lost 3 bases.

The chain uses TRBV5-1 and TRBJ2-1; TRBD1 matches at 7 bases. The CDR3 has 20 residues. V was pared by 1 base and J by 4 bases, with 20 bases of the junction left unmatched. Germline-derived CDR1 and CDR2 are SGHRS and YFSETQ. The CDR3, as DNA: TGCGCCAGCAGCTTGAGGGCATGGGAAAAAAACAGGGGTTGGTACAATGAGCAGTTCTTC. Protein product: CASSLRAWEKNRGWYNEQFF.

V and J are TRBV15 and TRBJ2-7; D not certain. V lost 1 base and J lost 4, with 14 bases in between. CDR1 and CDR2 from the germline V gene are LNHNV and YYDKDF (reference sequence). The CDR3 is made up of 15 amino acids. CDR3 sequence (DNA): TGTGCCACCAGCAGAGCTCCCGTCTCCAATTACGAGCAGTACTTC. Protein product: CATSRAPVSNYEQYF.

V and J are TRBV5-1 and TRBJ2-7, with D maybe TRBD1 (6 bases). There are 16 residues in the CDR3. The germline V and J ends were trimmed by 0 bases and 1 base, with 14 bases remaining between them. Looked up from germline, CDR1 is SGHRS and CDR2 is YFSETQ. CDR3 sequence: CASSLDQGGGSYEQYF. The CDR3 DNA reads TGCGCCAGCAGCTTGGACCAAGGGGGTGGGTCCTACGAGCAGTACTTC. Full variable domain (outside the CDR3, taken from reference TRBV5-1 and TRBJ2-7): KAGVTQTPRYLIKTRGQQVTLSCSPISGHRSVSWYQQTPGQGLQFLFEYFSETQRNKGNFPGRFSGRQFSNSRSEMNVSTLELGDSALYLCASSLDQGGGSYEQYFGPGTRLTVT.

For the CDR3, the DNA is TGTGCCAGCAGCTTAGCGCACTCTTATACGCAGTATTTT. Protein product: CASSLAHSYTQYF. The chain links TRBV7-2 to TRBJ2-3; no firm D call. Trimming pared 0 bases from V and 7 bases from J, leaving 8 bases between. This CDR3 is built from 13 residues. CDR1 and CDR2 (germline): SGHTA, FQGNSA.